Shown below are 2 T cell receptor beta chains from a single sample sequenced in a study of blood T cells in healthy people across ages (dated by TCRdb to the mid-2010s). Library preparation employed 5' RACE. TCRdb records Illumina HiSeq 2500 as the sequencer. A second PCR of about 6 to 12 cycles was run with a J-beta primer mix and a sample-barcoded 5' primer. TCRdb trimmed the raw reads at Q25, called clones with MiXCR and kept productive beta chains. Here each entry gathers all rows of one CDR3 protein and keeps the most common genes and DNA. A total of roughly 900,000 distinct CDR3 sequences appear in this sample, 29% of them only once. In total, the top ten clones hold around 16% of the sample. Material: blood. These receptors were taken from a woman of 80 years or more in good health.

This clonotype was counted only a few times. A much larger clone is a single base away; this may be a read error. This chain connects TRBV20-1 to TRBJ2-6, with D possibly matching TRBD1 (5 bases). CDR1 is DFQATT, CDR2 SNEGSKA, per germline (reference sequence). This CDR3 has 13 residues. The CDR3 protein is CSASVSGANVRTF. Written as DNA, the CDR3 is TGCAGTGCTAGCGTCTCTGGGGCCAACGTCCGGACTTTC.

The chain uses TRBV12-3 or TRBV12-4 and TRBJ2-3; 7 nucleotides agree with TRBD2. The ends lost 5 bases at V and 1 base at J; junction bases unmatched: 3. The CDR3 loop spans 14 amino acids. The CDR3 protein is CASSAGVRTDTQYF. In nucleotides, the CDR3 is TGTGCCAGCAGTGCGGGAGTCCGCACAGATACGCAGTATTTT.